This T cell receptor beta chain appears in the sequencing data of a study of blood T cell repertoires in COVID-19. This CDR3 is built from 15 residues. Germline V gene lookup returns CDR1 LNHDA and CDR2 SQIVND (reference sequence). Between the trimmed V and J ends, which lost 4 bases and 8 bases, there was a span of 20 bases. Sequenced by immunoSEQ multiplex PCR; TCRdb stores in-frame clones only, minus some. The sample lists about 30,000 clones, 70% to 90% seen once, with 9.3% in the top ten. The sample consisted of peripheral blood. This chain links TRBV19 with TRBJ1-2; D is perhaps TRBD1 (5 bases). The source is a human donor in a cohort sampled during active COVID-19. CDR3 region: CASSTEVRDLRGYTF. The CDR3 nucleotides are TGTGCCAGTAGTACTGAGGTCAGGGATCTCAGGGGCTACACCTTC.